Listed below are T cell receptor beta chains from one sample, sequenced in a study of T cells in Graves' hyperthyroidism and ophthalmopathy. TCRdb processed the multiplex PCR reads anew with MiXCR; each CDR3 protein has one entry. The data hold roughly 500,000 distinct CDR3 sequences, with 20% to 25% observed a single time. The material sequenced was blood. The receptors here all came from a woman aged 70-85 years with Graves' ophthalmopathy. CDR3s include the opening cysteine and the closing phenylalanine or tryptophan. The D gene is left open where the match is weak. Clone size is given for some rows only: seen once, a few or many times, or a class if the clone is expanded.

>NA|few|TRBV28|TRBJ1-2
CASSLYRREANYGYTF
TGTGCCAGCAGTTTATATCGTCGAGAAGCTAACTATGGCTACACCTTC
>NA|NA|TRBV6-1|TRBJ1-2
CASSRSANYGYTF
TGTGCCAGCAGCCGTTCCGCTAACTATGGCTACACCTTC
>TRBD2|NA|TRBV7-8|TRBJ2-1
CASSLRAGGSYNEQFF
TGTGCCAGCAGCTTAAGAGCGGGAGGTTCCTACAATGAGCAGTTCTTC
>NA|NA|TRBV20-1|TRBJ1-2
CSAPTNGEGYTF
TGCAGTGCTCCGACAAACGGAGAGGGCTACACCTTC
>TRBD1|many|TRBV29-1|TRBJ1-5
CSVGVGQGGNDQPQHF
TGCAGCGTTGGTGTCGGACAGGGAGGCAATGATCAGCCCCAGCATTTT
>TRBD1|NA|TRBV7-2|TRBJ1-2
CASSLYRGGYTF
TGTGCCAGCAGCCTATACAGGGGTGGCTACACCTTC
>TRBD2|few|TRBV27|TRBJ2-2
CASSFRIAGLTGELFF
TGTGCCAGCAGTTTCCGGATAGCGGGTCTCACCGGGGAGCTGTTTTTT
>NA|few|TRBV20-1|TRBJ2-7
CSATDKTYEQYF
TGCAGTGCTACGGACAAGACCTACGAGCAGTACTTC
>NA|NA|TRBV2|TRBJ1-1
CASSEPGVRPEAFF
TGTGCCAGCAGTGAACCAGGGGTTAGACCTGAAGCTTTCTTT
>NA|few|TRBV28|TRBJ1-3
CASTPGTFGNTIYF
TGTGCCAGCACCCCCGGGACCTTTGGAAACACCATATATTTT
>TRBD2|many|TRBV7-2|TRBJ2-7
CASSLNPRAGGYEQYF
TGTGCCAGCAGCTTAAACCCCCGCGCGGGAGGCTACGAGCAGTACTTC
>NA|once|TRBV20-1|TRBJ1-1
CSARDHGLAGTEAFF
TGCAGTGCTAGAGATCATGGCCTCGCGGGCACTGAAGCTTTCTTT
>NA|NA|TRBV3-1|TRBJ1-1
CASSQEVVQGRAFF
TGTGCCAGCAGCCAAGAGGTAGTCCAGGGCAGGGCTTTCTTT
>TRBD2|NA|TRBV5-1|TRBJ2-7
CASSWGLAGAGEQYF
TGCGCCAGCAGCTGGGGACTAGCGGGAGCAGGCGAGCAGTACTTC
>NA|NA|TRBV5-4|TRBJ1-2
CASSLTGALGGYTF
TGTGCCAGCAGCTTGACGGGGGCTCTAGGAGGCTACACCTTC
>NA|many|TRBV19|TRBJ2-7
CASARDLDSYEQYF
TGTGCCAGTGCCCGGGACCTCGACTCCTACGAGCAGTACTTC
>NA|NA|TRBV29-1|TRBJ1-2
CSVEDRNYGYTF
TGCAGCGTTGAAGACAGAAACTATGGCTACACCTTC
>NA|many|TRBV7-3|TRBJ2-5
CASSLTFQQETQYF
TGTGCCAGCAGCTTAACGTTTCAGCAAGAGACCCAGTACTTC
>NA|NA|TRBV5-6|TRBJ2-4
CASSLGLLTAKNIQYF
TGTGCCAGCAGTTTGGGACTTCTCACAGCCAAAAACATTCAGTACTTC
>TRBD1|NA|TRBV18|TRBJ2-7
CASSPNRGQNYEQYF
TGTGCCAGCTCACCAAACAGGGGGCAAAACTACGAGCAGTACTTC
>NA|many|TRBV7-9|TRBJ1-1
CASSPGVTEAFF
TGTGCCAGCAGCCCTGGTGTTACTGAAGCTTTCTTT
>TRBD1|many|TRBV2|TRBJ2-7
CASRGQGTYEQYF
TGTGCCAGCAGGGGACAGGGAACCTACGAGCAGTACTTC
>NA|NA|TRBV6-1|TRBJ1-2
CATLRGSYGYTF
TGTGCCACCCTGAGGGGCAGCTATGGCTACACCTTC
>NA|few|TRBV7-8|TRBJ1-2
CASSSPDKLGYGYTF
TGTGCCAGCAGCTCCCCGGACAAACTTGGCTATGGCTACACCTTC
>NA|many|TRBV5-1|TRBJ2-1
CASSWVAAYNEQFF
TGCGCCAGCAGTTGGGTAGCGGCCTACAATGAGCAGTTCTTC
>NA|many|TRBV7-2|TRBJ2-3
CASSLGLWESDTQYF
TGTGCCAGCAGCTTAGGTTTATGGGAGTCAGATACGCAGTATTTT
>NA|many|TRBV3-1|TRBJ1-1
CASSQATEAFF
TGTGCCAGCAGCCAAGCCACTGAAGCTTTCTTT
>NA|NA|TRBV5-1|TRBJ1-2
CASSSLRGGYTF
TGCGCCAGCAGCTCATTAAGAGGTGGCTACACCTTC
>NA|few|TRBV15|TRBJ2-5
CATSAGTSQETQYF
TGTGCCACCAGCGCTGGGACTTCCCAAGAGACCCAGTACTTC